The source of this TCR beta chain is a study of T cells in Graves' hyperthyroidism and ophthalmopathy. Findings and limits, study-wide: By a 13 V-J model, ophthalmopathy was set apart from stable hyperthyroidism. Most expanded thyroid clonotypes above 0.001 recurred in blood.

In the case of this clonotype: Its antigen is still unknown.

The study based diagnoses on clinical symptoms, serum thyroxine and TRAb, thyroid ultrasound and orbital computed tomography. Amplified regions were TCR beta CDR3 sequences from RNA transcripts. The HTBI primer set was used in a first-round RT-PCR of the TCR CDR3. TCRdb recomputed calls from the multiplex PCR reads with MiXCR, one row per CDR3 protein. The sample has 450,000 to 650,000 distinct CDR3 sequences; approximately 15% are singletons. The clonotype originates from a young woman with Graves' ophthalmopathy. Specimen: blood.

This chain's CDR3 is CASSDPQWGNSPLHF. The CDR3 coding sequence is TGTGCCAGCAGCGACCCCCAATGGGGCAATTCACCCCTCCACTTT. The chain joins TRBV28 to TRBJ1-6; weak D call: TRBD1 (5 bases). Germline loops: CDR1 MDHEN, CDR2 SYDVKM. The CDR3 consists of 15 residues. Trimming took 6 bases from V and 7 from J, leaving 16 bases between them.